Listed here are 32 T cell receptor beta chains from one sample, sequenced in a study of shared clonotypes between healthy human individuals (dated by TCRdb to 2019 to 2021). Library creation used the immunoSEQ multiplex PCR assay. Drawn from immuneACCESS, this table holds only the in-frame rearrangements with V and J called that TCRdb kept. Clones are partly lost; checked studies trace under half to an unresolved V gene and leave the rest unexplained. The sample yields 950,000 to 1,100,000 clones; about 80% were counted once. The ten largest clones represent roughly 0.65% of the sample. The specimen sequenced was memory CD4+ T cells from PBMCs. The meaning of the sample's cell subset or site label: CD45RA-negative fraction. These receptors were collected from a man younger than 35 in good health. Some clones in this sample may be carry-over from other donors' samples.

This clone has just one count. The gene calls are TRBV6-5 and TRBJ2-3; tentative D call: TRBD2 (5 bases). CDR3 size: 14 residues. Trimming left V 2 bases short and J 8 bases short, with 14 bases between. Looked up from germline, CDR1 is MNHEY and CDR2 is SVGAGI. The CDR3 region has the DNA TGTGCCAGCAGTTACAAGGAAGGAGGCTTTACGCAGTATTTT. Translating it yields CASSYKEGGFTQYF.

V usage is TRBV6-5 and J usage is TRBJ2-7; 12 nucleotides match TRBD2. The CDR3 contains 15 residues. Germline V gives CDR1 MNHEY, CDR2 SVGAGI. With 6 bases clipped from V and 2 bases from J, the junction kept 5 bases outside the gene matches. CDR3 region: CASRASGRVTYEQYF. Written as DNA, the CDR3 is TGTGCCAGCAGGGCTAGCGGGAGGGTTACCTACGAGCAGTACTTC.

The V and J genes are TRBV5-1 and TRBJ1-3, with 7 bases aligning to TRBD1. This CDR3 is built from 16 residues. J lost 0 bases, V lost 0 bases, and 3 bases had no gene match. In germline, CDR1 is SGHRS, CDR2 YFSETQ. DNA for the CDR3: TGCGCCAGCAGCTTGGGGGACAGAAACTCTGGAAACACCATATATTTT. This sequence encodes CASSLGDRNSGNTIYF. Complete variable domain (other parts from reference TRBV5-1 and TRBJ1-3): KAGVTQTPRYLIKTRGQQVTLSCSPISGHRSVSWYQQTPGQGLQFLFEYFSETQRNKGNFPGRFSGRQFSNSRSEMNVSTLELGDSALYLCASSLGDRNSGNTIYFGEGSWLTVV.

The genes are TRBV6-6 and TRBJ2-5; a possible D gene is TRBD2 (5 bases). V was shortened by 3 bases and J by 6 bases, with 11 bases between the two germline ends. The CDR3 consists of 13 residues. Germline lookup yields CDR1 MNHNY and CDR2 SVGAGI (reference sequence). The CDR3: CASSYAGEQTQYF. Here the CDR3 DNA reads TGTGCCAGCAGTTATGCCGGGGAGCAGACCCAGTACTTC.

This sequence joins TRBV28 and TRBJ2-7; a weak D match, TRBD2 (7 bases). The CDR3 is made up of 14 amino acids. Per germline, CDR1 MDHEN and CDR2 SYDVKM. The V end was cut by 3 bases, the J end by 2 bases, with 11 bases between. The CDR3 reads CASSFRGGTYEQYF. CDR3 sequence (DNA): TGTGCCAGCAGTTTCAGGGGAGGGACCTACGAGCAGTACTTC.

Remarks on this clone: The conserved phenylalanine or tryptophan normally closing the CDR3 is absent here, so this likely arose from a read error. This rearrangement joins TRBV5-1 to TRBJ2-7, with 7 bases matching TRBD2. The trim removed 5 bases at V and 3 bases at J, leaving 8 bases unmatched. The CDR3 spans 14 residues. Germline V gives CDR1 SGHRS, CDR2 YFSETQ. Here the CDR3 reads CASRTLANDYEQYL. The CDR3 nucleotides are TGCGCCAGCAGAACACTAGCGAACGACTACGAGCAGTACCTC.

About this clone itself: One base away lies a much larger clone, so this may be a sequencing read error. The sample contains more than one DNA sequence encoding this CDR3. The J gene is TRBJ2-1, the V gene TRBV11-3; D uncertain. The V and J ends lost 1 base and 5 bases respectively, with 6 bases between them. This CDR3 has 13 amino acids. Germline values: CDR1 SGHNT, CDR2 YENEEA. The CDR3 loop reads CASSLGRNNEQFF. The CDR3 region has the DNA TGTGCCAGCAGCTTAGGCAGAAACAATGAGCAGTTCTTC.

This clone was seen many times. The chain joins TRBV28 to TRBJ2-1, with 7 bases fitting TRBD1. The germline V gene encodes CDR1 MDHEN and CDR2 SYDVKM. Losses at the gene ends were 10 bases for V and 3 bases for J; bases not matched to a gene: 6. CDR3 size: 13 residues. This CDR3 reads CATGDSFYNEQFF. CDR3 in DNA: TGTGCCACCGGGGACAGTTTCTACAATGAGCAGTTCTTC.

This chain joins TRBV5-4 and TRBJ2-1, with D unresolved. This CDR3 is built from 14 residues. V was shortened by 3 bases and J by 0 bases, with 7 bases between the two germline ends. The germline gives CDR1 SGHNT, CDR2 YYREEE (reference sequence). This CDR3 reads CASSSPSSYNEQFF. The CDR3 DNA follows: TGTGCCAGCAGCTCTCCAAGCTCCTACAATGAGCAGTTCTTC.

Comment on this clone: Other DNA variants within this sample encode the same CDR3. The V gene is TRBV7-9, the J gene TRBJ2-1, with 9 bases aligning to TRBD2. V was pared by 5 bases and J by 2 bases, with 4 bases of the junction left unmatched. This CDR3 spans 15 amino acids. Per germline, CDR1 SEHNR and CDR2 FQNEAQ (reference sequence). This chain's CDR3 is CASSRGLAAYNEQFF. Written as DNA, the CDR3 is TGTGCCAGCAGCCGGGGACTAGCTGCCTACAATGAGCAGTTCTTC.

This clone turned up a few times. This chain uses TRBV4-2 with TRBJ1-4, with D perhaps matching TRBD1 (6 bases). CDR1 and CDR2 from the germline V gene are LGHNA and YNFKEQ. V lost 0 bases, J lost 0 bases, and 11 bases lay in between. CDR3 length: 17 residues. The CDR3 spells CASSQEPHRATNEKLFF. The CDR3 DNA is TGTGCCAGCAGCCAAGAGCCCCACAGGGCAACTAATGAAAAACTGTTTTTT.

This sequence joins TRBV6-4 and TRBJ2-2; no clear D. The V end lost 5 bases, the J end lost 0 bases, and 1 base lay between the germline ends. CDR3 size: 12 residues. Germline lookup yields CDR1 MRHNA and CDR2 SNTAGT. CDR3: CASSPNTGELFF. The CDR3 bases are TGTGCCAGCAGTCCGAACACCGGGGAGCTGTTTTTT.

The V and J genes are TRBV30 and TRBJ1-2; no reliable D call. Between the trimmed V and J ends, which lost 2 bases and 0 bases, there was a span of 13 bases. This CDR3 is 15 amino acids long. Germline lookup yields CDR1 GTSNPN and CDR2 SVGIG (reference sequence). The CDR3 loop is CAWSPLIVSNYGYTF. CDR3 nucleotides: TGTGCCTGGAGTCCCCTAATAGTGTCTAACTATGGCTACACCTTC.

This chain links TRBV28 with TRBJ1-1; 9 nucleotides align to TRBD1. The trim removed 5 bases at V and 5 bases at J, leaving 12 bases unmatched. The CDR3 consists of 16 residues. CDR1 and CDR2 (germline): MDHEN, SYDVKM. The CDR3: CASSHQGGQGGTEAFF. CDR3 nucleotides: TGTGCCAGCAGTCACCAGGGGGGACAGGGTGGGACTGAAGCTTTCTTT.

The chain is built from TRBV5-1 and TRBJ1-1; D gene uncertain. Looked up from germline, CDR1 is SGHRS and CDR2 is YFSETQ. The CDR3 length is 13 residues. V shed 0 bases and J shed 3 bases, with 6 bases lying between them. The CDR3 loop is CASSLEVDTEAFF. Written as DNA, the CDR3 is TGCGCCAGCAGCTTGGAGGTGGACACTGAAGCTTTCTTT.

This chain uses TRBV11-1 with TRBJ2-2, with a weak D call TRBD1 (6 bases). Trimming cost V 4 bases and J 7 bases, with 13 bases left between them. This CDR3 contains 14 residues. Germline values: CDR1 SGHAT, CDR2 FQDESV (reference sequence). The CDR3 DNA reads TGTGCCAGCAGCTCCCCACAGGGTCTCGGGGAGCTGTTTTTT. The encoded protein is CASSSPQGLGELFF.

This clone was detected once. The chain combines TRBV27 with TRBJ1-2; 11 bases fit TRBD1. The CDR3 spans 16 residues. The ends lost 6 bases at V and 1 base at J; junction bases unmatched: 7. Germline values: CDR1 MNHEY, CDR2 SMNVEV (reference sequence). CDR3 sequence: CASSPGTGGGNYGYTF. CDR3 bases: TGTGCCAGCAGCCCGGGGACAGGGGGGGGTAACTATGGCTACACCTTC.

The chain links TRBV27 to TRBJ1-3, with 7 positions matching TRBD1. This CDR3 comprises 15 residues. Looked up from germline, CDR1 is MNHEY and CDR2 is SMNVEV (reference sequence). With 6 bases clipped from V and 3 bases from J, the junction kept 8 bases outside the gene matches. The CDR3 region has the DNA TGTGCCAGCAGACCCGGGACAGAATTTGGAAACACCATATATTTT. It specifies CASRPGTEFGNTIYF.

As regards this clone: Other nucleotide sequences from this sample produce the same CDR3. The chain has TRBV28 and TRBJ2-7, with D perhaps matching TRBD1 (7 bases). Germline V lookup: CDR1 MDHEN, CDR2 SYDVKM. The CDR3 length is 12 residues. V lost 4 bases, J lost 5 bases, and 9 bases lay in between. The CDR3 region has the DNA TGTGCCAGCAGTTCAGGGGGGCACGAGCAGTACTTC. This encodes CASSSGGHEQYF.

The gene calls are TRBV30 and TRBJ1-2; tentative D call: TRBD1 (6 bases). The germline V and J ends were trimmed by 2 bases and 3 bases, with 10 bases remaining between them. This CDR3 spans 13 amino acids. The V gene's germline CDR1 is GTSNPN and CDR2 SVGIG (reference sequence). CDR3 loop: CAWSPGDYYGYTF. CDR3 bases: TGTGCCTGGAGTCCAGGGGATTACTATGGCTACACCTTC. The whole variable domain, filled in from reference TRBV30 and TRBJ1-2, reads SQTIHQWPATLVQPVGSPLSLECTVEGTSNPNLYWYRQAAGRGLQLLFYSVGIGQISSEVPQNLSASRPQDRQFILSSKKLLLSDSGFYLCAWSPGDYYGYTFGSGTRLTVV.

This chain joins TRBV28 and TRBJ2-7; D perhaps matches TRBD1 (5 bases). The CDR3 consists of 15 residues. V was pared by 3 bases and J by 10 bases, with 22 bases between. Per the germline V gene, CDR1 is MDHEN and CDR2 is SYDVKM. CDR3 region: CASSFQRAGPKNQYF. CDR3 coding DNA: TGTGCCAGCAGTTTCCAGCGAGCAGGGCCAAAAAATCAGTACTTC.

The chain is built from TRBV10-3 and TRBJ2-1, with D possibly called TRBD1 or TRBD2 (5 bases each). Germline CDR1 and CDR2: ENHRY and SYGVKD. The CDR3 loop spans 12 amino acids. The V and J ends lost 10 bases and 10 bases respectively, with 17 bases between them. The CDR3 DNA sequence: TGTGCCACTGAAGGGACCCCAGGCGAGCAGTTCTTC. Protein: CATEGTPGEQFF.

This chain links TRBV28 with TRBJ1-5, with TRBD1 matching 7 bases. CDR3 length: 15 residues. V lost 6 bases, J lost 4 bases, and 9 bases stayed unmatched. Germline loops: CDR1 MDHEN, CDR2 SYDVKM. The CDR3: CASSLPGQINQPQHF. DNA for the CDR3: TGTGCCAGCAGCTTACCGGGACAGATAAATCAGCCCCAGCATTTT.

The chain carries TRBV9 and TRBJ2-6; the D gene is possibly TRBD2 (6 bases). Between the trimmed V and J ends, which lost 2 bases and 4 bases, there was a span of 16 bases. The germline V gene encodes CDR1 SGDLS and CDR2 YYNGEE. This CDR3 has 17 amino acids. DNA of the CDR3: TGTGCCAGCAGCGTGAAGAGAACGGGGGTCGGGGCCAACGTCCTGACTTTC. The encoded protein is CASSVKRTGVGANVLTF. Combining the CDR3 with reference TRBV9 and TRBJ2-6 gives the whole variable domain DSGVTQTPKHLITATGQRVTLRCSPRSGDLSVYWYQQSLDQGLQFLIQYYNGEERAKGNILERFSAQQFPDLHSELNLSSLELGDSALYFCASSVKRTGVGANVLTFGAGSRLTVL.

V gene TRBV7-3 combines with J gene TRBJ2-1; possibly TRBD1 or TRBD2 for D (5 bases each). This CDR3 has 16 residues. CDR1 and CDR2 from the germline V gene are SGHTA and FQGTGA. V lost 5 bases and J lost 9, with 23 bases in between. The CDR3, as DNA: TGTGCCAGCAGCACGTGGGGGACGGTGATGAGGGGTGAGCAGTTCTTC. This sequence encodes CASSTWGTVMRGEQFF.

The chain links TRBV11-2 to TRBJ2-5; D not resolved. The CDR3 is 13 residues long. The ends were cut back, 1 base at V and 5 bases at J, with 8 bases in the middle. Germline lookup yields CDR1 SGHAT and CDR2 FQNNGV. The CDR3 sequence is CASSLAKEETQYF. Written as DNA, the CDR3 is TGTGCCAGCAGCTTAGCGAAGGAGGAGACCCAGTACTTC.

In this sample, this clone turned up a few times. The gene calls are TRBV10-3 and TRBJ1-2, with D perhaps matching TRBD1 (5 bases). The CDR3 runs 13 residues. Trimming cost V 10 bases and J 6 bases, with 18 bases left between them. CDR1 and CDR2 (germline): ENHRY, SYGVKD. In DNA, the CDR3 is TGTGCCACCCTGGGGGGTCGGGAGGATGGCTACACCTTC. Its protein product is CATLGGREDGYTF.

The V call is TRBV28, the J call TRBJ2-7; D unclear. The V end lost 4 bases, the J end lost 3 bases, and 7 bases lay between the germline ends. Germline V gene sequence: CDR1 MDHEN, CDR2 SYDVKM. This CDR3 has 12 residues. The CDR3 sequence is CASSWEHYEQYF. The CDR3 DNA sequence: TGTGCCAGCAGTTGGGAACACTACGAGCAGTACTTC.

A note on this clone: A much more abundant neighbour one base away suggests this may be a read error. The same CDR3 also results from other DNA sequences found in this sample. This rearrangement joins TRBV5-1 to TRBJ2-7; D uncertain. Germline V gene sequence: CDR1 SGHRS, CDR2 YFSETQ. Trimming cost V 2 bases and J 2 bases, with 5 bases left between them. The CDR3 extends over 12 amino acids. CDR3 sequence reads: CASSFGPYEQYF. The CDR3 DNA reads as TGCGCCAGCAGCTTCGGACCCTACGAGCAGTACTTC.

The J gene is TRBJ2-5, the V gene TRBV10-3; tentative D call: TRBD1 (5 bases). With 6 bases removed from V and 2 bases from J, the gap between germline ends came to 13 bases. Germline-derived CDR1 and CDR2 are ENHRY and SYGVKD. There are 14 residues in the CDR3. CDR3 bases: TGTGCCATCAGACAAGGAGCAGGGCAAGAGACCCAGTACTTC. This gives the protein CAIRQGAGQETQYF.

The chain combines TRBV5-1 with TRBJ2-7, with 8 bases matching TRBD2. The J segment lost 1 base and the V segment lost 1 base, leaving 7 bases of the junction unmatched. Germline V gene sequence: CDR1 SGHRS, CDR2 YFSETQ. This CDR3 is 16 amino acids long. The CDR3 spells CASSLSLAGFSYEQYF. The CDR3, as DNA: TGCGCCAGCAGCTTGAGCCTAGCGGGCTTTTCCTACGAGCAGTACTTC.

Many counts were recorded for this clone. Distinct nucleotide sequences in the sample also encode this CDR3. The V call is TRBV29-1, the J call TRBJ2-3, with D tentatively TRBD1 or TRBD2 (5 bases each). V was cut by 0 bases and J by 1 base, with 8 bases left in between. The CDR3 consists of 14 residues. Per the germline V gene, CDR1 is SQVTM and CDR2 is ANQGSEA. CDR3 DNA: TGCAGCGTTGAAGAGATGGGGGGCACAGATACGCAGTATTTT. Amino acid sequence: CSVEEMGGTDTQYF.